This paragraph reports one TCR beta chain. Its antigen is unknown. From the germline J gene comes the end of the CDR3, since the read stops 3 residues before it. The method was immunoSEQ multiplex PCR; TCRdb's version includes in-frame clones alone and lacks a portion of them. The sample data list about 12,000 clones. This record comes from a study of T cells in women clearing cervical HPV infection. Study background: Blood came at first lesion visit for cases, post-clearance for controls.

General study results and limits: Effector/memory and HPV-specific T cells were not isolated, and association timing is unknown.

Each participant carried one incident cervical HPV16 infection only. CDR1 and CDR2 from the germline V gene are KGHSH and LQKENI. CDR3 length equals 16 residues. The chain employs TRBV18 and TRBJ2-3; no clear D gene. The receptor comes from a woman aged 18 to 75 with a cervical HPV16 infection that either progressed to CIN3+ or cleared (not recorded which). Source material: blood buffy coat. CDR3 loop: CASSLASLLVKETQYF. The sequenced part of the CDR3 DNA is TGTGCCAGCTCACTAGCCTCCTTATTGGTCAAAGAGACG. Combining the CDR3 with reference TRBV18 and TRBJ2-3 gives the whole variable domain NAGVMQNPRHLVRRRGQEARLRCSPMKGHSHVYWYRQLPEEGLKFMVYLQKENIIDESGMPKERFSAEFPKEGPSILRIQQVVRGDSAAYFCASSLASLLVKETQYFGPGTRLTVL.